Below are 24 T cell receptor beta chains sequenced from a single sample in a study of response to subunit inactivated influenza vaccine. MiXCR, applied by TCRdb to the RT-PCR reads, yields one record per CDR3 protein. The repertoire has 650,000 or so distinct CDR3 sequences, 12% to 15% of them found once; the top ten carry roughly 7.2%. This sample comprised PBMCs from blood, obtained 14 to 15 days before vaccination. The receptors originated from a man aged 45-60 years who received an inactivated influenza vaccine.

The chain has TRBV6-2 or TRBV6-3 and TRBJ1-2; D gene unclear. There are 13 residues in the CDR3. V was trimmed by 5 bases and J by 7 bases, leaving 14 bases between them. Germline V gene lookup returns CDR1 MNHEY and CDR2 SVGEGT. The CDR3 reads CASSHPPAGGYTF. As DNA, the CDR3 is TGTGCCAGCAGTCACCCCCCTGCGGGTGGCTACACCTTC.

The rearrangement joins TRBV29-1 to TRBJ1-1, with a possible D match to TRBD1 (6 bases). The V gene's germline CDR1 is SQVTM and CDR2 ANQGSEA. The CDR3 runs 14 residues. The ends were cut back, 8 bases at V and 1 base at J, with 17 bases in the middle. This CDR3 reads CSFFTGWANTEAFF. DNA for the CDR3: TGCAGCTTCTTCACAGGGTGGGCGAACACTGAAGCTTTCTTT. Supplemented by reference TRBV29-1 and TRBJ1-1, the full variable domain reads SAVISQKPSRDICQRGTSLTIQCQVDSQVTMMFWYRQQPGQSLTLIATANQGSEATYESGFVIDKFPISRPNLTFSTLTVSNMSPEDSSIYLCSFFTGWANTEAFFGQGTRLTVV.

This clonotype turned up a few times. The chain links TRBV30 to TRBJ1-1, with 7 positions matching TRBD1. The V segment lost 2 bases and the J segment 3 bases; nucleotides outside the gene matches: 3. Looked up from germline, CDR1 is GTSNPN and CDR2 is SVGIG (reference sequence). There are 13 residues in the CDR3. The CDR3 is CAWSPGTDTEAFF. The CDR3 bases are TGTGCCTGGAGTCCCGGGACAGACACTGAAGCTTTCTTT.

This clonotype was found a few times. The chain uses TRBV20-1 and TRBJ2-3; 16 bases are a match to TRBD2. The germline gives CDR1 DFQATT, CDR2 SNEGSKA (reference sequence). Trimming cost V 6 bases and J 0 bases; bases outside gene matches: 12. The CDR3 is 19 amino acids. The CDR3 DNA follows: TGCAGTGCCGCGGGACTAGCGGGAGGGCCGATAGATAGCACAGATACGCAGTATTTT. Amino acids: CSAAGLAGGPIDSTDTQYF.

This clonotype was counted ten times or more. The rearrangement uses TRBV7-9 and TRBJ2-5; D gene unclear. Trimming left V 7 bases short and J 4 bases short, with 19 bases between. Germline CDR1 and CDR2: SEHNR and FQNEAQ (reference sequence). CDR3 size: 15 residues. This chain's CDR3 is CASNPGSVRAETQYF. The CDR3 nucleotides are TGTGCCAGCAACCCCGGGTCAGTCCGGGCAGAGACCCAGTACTTC.

This clonotype has just a few counts. The rearrangement uses TRBV12-3 or TRBV12-4 and TRBJ1-1; D not certain. The CDR3 spans 16 residues. V was pared by 8 bases and J by 0 bases, with 19 bases between. CDR3 nucleotides: TGTGCCAGCGGATTAGGGAGATTAAGCATGAACACTGAAGCTTTCTTT. It is translated as CASGLGRLSMNTEAFF.

This clonotype has only a few counts. The chain links TRBV27 to TRBJ2-2; the D gene is possibly TRBD1 (6 bases). Germline values: CDR1 MNHEY, CDR2 SMNVEV (reference sequence). V shed 6 bases and J shed 5 bases, with 16 bases lying between them. CDR3 length: 15 residues. The CDR3 sequence is CASRSGARSTGELFF. CDR3 sequence (DNA): TGTGCCAGCAGGTCAGGGGCGCGTTCTACCGGGGAGCTGTTTTTT.

This clonotype came up many times. V and J are TRBV20-1 and TRBJ1-2; TRBD1 might be the D (6 bases). The CDR3 consists of 12 residues. The germline V gene encodes CDR1 DFQATT and CDR2 SNEGSKA (reference sequence). V was pared by 4 bases and J by 5 bases, with 11 bases between. In DNA form, the CDR3 reads TGCAGTGCTAAGACAGGCTGGTATGGCTACACCTTC. Encoded protein: CSAKTGWYGYTF.

This clonotype was detected many times. The V call is TRBV20-1, the J call TRBJ2-1; 8 nucleotides agree with TRBD2. The germline gives CDR1 DFQATT, CDR2 SNEGSKA (reference sequence). This CDR3 region has 14 residues. Germline trimming cut 1 base from V and 8 bases from J; bases unmatched to any gene: 7. CDR3 residues: CSARGAGAWYEQFF. CDR3 nucleotide sequence: TGCAGTGCTAGAGGAGCGGGGGCTTGGTATGAGCAGTTCTTC.

In this sample, this clonotype turned up many times. V gene TRBV7-2 combines with J gene TRBJ2-6; D is perhaps TRBD1 (5 bases). Germline lookup yields CDR1 SGHTA and CDR2 FQGNSA. Trimming removed 5 bases at V and 0 bases at J, with 5 bases between. The CDR3 is 14 residues long. In nucleotides, the CDR3 is TGTGCCAGCAGCAGGGGCTCTGGGGCCAACGTCCTGACTTTC. Protein product: CASSRGSGANVLTF.

The rearrangement joins TRBV15 to TRBJ2-3, with TRBD2 as a possible D gene (7 bases). Trimming took off 2 bases at V and 11 bases at J, with 20 bases between the two ends. The CDR3 sequence is 15 residues long. The germline gives CDR1 LNHNV, CDR2 YYDKDF (reference sequence). CDR3 residues: CATSRPGGGPIGQYF. The CDR3 DNA sequence: TGTGCCACCAGCAGACCGGGCGGGGGCCCTATTGGGCAGTATTTT.

This clonotype has at least ten counts. The V call is TRBV20-1, the J call TRBJ1-1, with 7 bases lining up with TRBD1. The trim removed 4 bases at V and 7 bases at J, leaving 6 bases unmatched. The CDR3 is made up of 12 amino acids. The V gene's germline CDR1 is DFQATT and CDR2 SNEGSKA (reference sequence). CDR3 residues: CSATTGTLEAFF. As DNA, the CDR3 is TGCAGTGCTACGACAGGGACCCTTGAAGCTTTCTTT.

This clonotype has a handful of counts. The chain employs TRBV7-2 and TRBJ2-7; D perhaps matches TRBD1 (6 bases). V lost 1 base and J 2 bases, leaving 12 bases between the germline ends. The germline V gene has CDR1 SGHTA and CDR2 FQGNSA. The CDR3 extends over 15 amino acids. The CDR3 reads CASSLGARGTYEQYF. In DNA, the CDR3 is TGTGCCAGCAGCTTAGGGGCCAGGGGCACCTACGAGCAGTACTTC.

This clonotype appeared a few times. This chain uses TRBV25-1 with TRBJ2-5; D gene ambiguous. The CDR3 consists of 15 residues. The V and J ends lost 1 base and 4 bases respectively, with 13 bases between them. From germline, CDR1 is MGHDK and CDR2 SYGVNS. CDR3 DNA sequence: TGTGCCAGCAGTGAATTTGGGGATTTGGGAGAGACCCAGTACTTC. It specifies CASSEFGDLGETQYF. Using reference TRBV25-1 and TRBJ2-5 for the parts outside the CDR3, the full variable domain is EADIYQTPRYLVIGTGKKITLECSQTMGHDKMYWYQQDPGMELHLIHYSYGVNSTEKGDLSSESTVSRIRTEHFPLTLESARPSHTSQYLCASSEFGDLGETQYFGPGTRLLVL.

V gene TRBV19 combines with J gene TRBJ2-7, with 11 bases matching TRBD2. CDR3 size: 14 residues. V trimming: 4 bases; J trimming: 3 bases; junction bases outside the gene matches: 2. Germline values: CDR1 LNHDA, CDR2 SQIVND (reference sequence). CDR3 sequence: CASSTGTSGYEQYF. The CDR3 DNA reads TGTGCCAGTAGTACGGGGACTAGCGGCTACGAGCAGTACTTC.

This clonotype was picked up a small number of times. J is TRBJ2-5 and V is TRBV29-1; TRBD1 is a possible D gene (6 bases). V was clipped by 4 bases and J by 5 bases, with 20 bases between them. Germline-derived CDR1 and CDR2 are SQVTM and ANQGSEA. The CDR3 has 15 residues. The CDR3 nucleotides are TGCAGCGTTGGGGCGGGCACAGGGTTGGAGGAGACCCAGTACTTC. Protein sequence: CSVGAGTGLEETQYF.

This clonotype came up many times. This chain joins TRBV7-2 and TRBJ2-7; TRBD2 matches at 14 bases. J gave up 6 bases and V 4 bases, and 5 bases lay outside the gene matches. This CDR3 is built from 15 residues. Germline CDR1 SGHTA, CDR2 FQGNSA. CDR3 nucleotides: TGTGCCAGCAGCTGGACGGGACTAGCGGGAGTCGAGCAGTACTTC. This codes for CASSWTGLAGVEQYF.

This clonotype came up once. The genes are TRBV4-1 and TRBJ2-1, with no clear D. Germline CDR1 and CDR2: MGHRA and YSYEKL. The CDR3 length is 16 residues. Trimming pared 0 bases from V and 8 bases from J, leaving 17 bases between. CDR3 residues: CASSQERTFPFDEQFF. CDR3 sequence (DNA): TGCGCCAGCAGCCAAGAAAGGACCTTCCCCTTCGATGAGCAGTTCTTC.

The rearrangement uses TRBV6-1 and TRBJ2-7, with 9 bases matching TRBD2. Germline CDR1 and CDR2: MNHNS and SASEGT. The CDR3 totals 15 residues. Losses at the gene ends were 3 bases for V and 4 bases for J; bases not matched to a gene: 7. The CDR3, as DNA: TGTGCCAGCAGTGAGCGGGGGGGAATAAGTTACGAGCAGTACTTC. It is translated as CASSERGGISYEQYF.

J is TRBJ2-1 and V is TRBV19; D is possibly TRBD2 (6 bases). V shed 3 bases and J shed 3 bases, with 12 bases lying between them. CDR1 and CDR2 (germline): LNHDA, SQIVND (reference sequence). The CDR3 runs 15 residues. In DNA form, the CDR3 reads TGTGCCAGTAGTATTAGCGGTCAGGTCTACAATGAGCAGTTCTTC. It specifies CASSISGQVYNEQFF. The whole variable domain, filled in from reference TRBV19 and TRBJ2-1, reads DGGITQSPKYLFRKEGQNVTLSCEQNLNHDAMYWYRQDPGQGLRLIYYSQIVNDFQKGDIAEGYSVSREKKESFPLTVTSAQKNPTAFYLCASSISGQVYNEQFFGPGTRLTVL.

This clonotype was found a few times. This chain uses TRBV9 with TRBJ2-2; the match to TRBD2 covers 9 bases. The J segment lost 6 bases and the V segment lost 3 bases, leaving 15 bases of the junction unmatched. Germline assignment: CDR1 SGDLS and CDR2 YYNGEE. The CDR3 loop spans 18 amino acids. CDR3 nucleotide sequence: TGTGCCAGCAGCGCCTCTCTCAGCGGGGGGAGTGGTTCCGGGGAGCTGTTTTTT. It yields the protein CASSASLSGGSGSGELFF.

This rearrangement joins TRBV18 to TRBJ2-1, with D unclear. The CDR3 is 13 residues long. CDR1 and CDR2 from the germline V gene are KGHSH and LQKENI. V gave up 3 bases and J gave up 6 bases, with 9 bases separating them. DNA of the CDR3: TGTGCCAGCTCACCCGCTTGGGTCAATGAGCAGTTCTTC. It codes for CASSPAWVNEQFF.

This chain connects TRBV7-9 to TRBJ1-1, with 10 nucleotides matching TRBD1. The CDR3 covers 14 residues. Germline CDR1 and CDR2: SEHNR and FQNEAQ (reference sequence). J was trimmed by 5 bases and V by 6 bases; bases with no gene match: 6. The CDR3 nucleotides are TGTGCCAGCAGTGGACAGGGGGTAGGGACTGAAGCTTTCTTT. Amino acids: CASSGQGVGTEAFF. The variable domain in full, with the rest retrieved from reference TRBV7-9 and TRBJ1-1, is DTGVSQNPRHKITKRGQNVTFRCDPISEHNRLYWYRQTLGQGPEFLTYFQNEAQLEKSRLLSDRFSAERPKGSFSTLEIQRTEQGDSAMYLCASSGQGVGTEAFFGQGTRLTVV.

The CDR3 is CATSEDSDEQFF. CDR3 coding DNA: TGTGCCACCAGTGAGGACAGTGATGAGCAGTTCTTC. This chain connects TRBV24-1 to TRBJ2-1; D perhaps matches TRBD1 (6 bases). Germline-derived CDR1 and CDR2 are KGHDR and SFDVKD. The CDR3 is made up of 12 amino acids. Deletions cut 4 bases from V and 8 bases from J, with 8 bases between.